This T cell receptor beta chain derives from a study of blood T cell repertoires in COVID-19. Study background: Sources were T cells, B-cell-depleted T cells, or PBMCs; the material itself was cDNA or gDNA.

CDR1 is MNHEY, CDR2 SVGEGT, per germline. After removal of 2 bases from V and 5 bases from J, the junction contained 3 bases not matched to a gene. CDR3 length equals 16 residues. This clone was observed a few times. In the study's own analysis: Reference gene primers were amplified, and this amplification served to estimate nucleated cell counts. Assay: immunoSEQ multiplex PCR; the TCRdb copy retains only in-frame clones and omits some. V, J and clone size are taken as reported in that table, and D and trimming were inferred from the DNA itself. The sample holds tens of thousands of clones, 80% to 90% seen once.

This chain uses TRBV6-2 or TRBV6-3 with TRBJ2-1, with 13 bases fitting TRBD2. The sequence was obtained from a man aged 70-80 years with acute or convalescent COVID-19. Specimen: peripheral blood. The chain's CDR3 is CASSYPGTSGNNEQFF. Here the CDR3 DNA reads TGTGCCAGCAGTTACCCCGGGACTAGCGGGAACAATGAGCAGTTCTTC.